This T cell receptor beta chain was identified in a study of cytomegalovirus exposure and HLA in healthy donors. The study's findings and limits: Later analysis identified a missense DCLRE1C variant that was linked to TCR beta V- and J-gene trimming. For presence/absence analyses, sequencing depth was assumed to be roughly uniform across donors. Per published reports, the classifier diagnosed cytomegalovirus status with high specificity and sensitivity. Analysis performed later found 16,951 TCR beta sequences associated with HLA alleles at 0.05 false discovery rate.

Use of 60 Vbeta and 13 Jbeta primers characterized the PCR. Libraries were prepared by immunoSEQ multiplex PCR; TCRdb keeps only in-frame clonotypes and omits some of them. The sample consists of 100,000 to 130,000 clones, around 69% of them appearing once. This clone was recorded a few times. The antigen is undetermined. The CDR3 covers 14 residues. Germline values: CDR1 SGHAT, CDR2 FQDESV (reference sequence). Germline trimming cut 2 bases from V and 1 base from J; bases unmatched to any gene: 2. The rearrangement joins TRBV11-1 to TRBJ2-7, with 7 bases matching TRBD2. Sequencing was done on a sample of PBMCs. This receptor was identified in a young man in good health and CMV-seronegative. In DNA, the CDR3 is TGTGCCAGCAGCTTACGGGGGGTGTCCTACGAGCAGTACTTC. This encodes CASSLRGVSYEQYF.